This T cell receptor (beta chain) derives from a study of blood T cell repertoires in COVID-19. From germline, CDR1 is MDHEN and CDR2 SYDVKM. Unmatched junction bases numbered 17, after V lost 3 bases and J lost 4 bases. This CDR3 is built from 19 residues. Everyone who took part was 18 to 89 years old, and they came from about 25 US areas. The protocol was immunoSEQ multiplex PCR, while the TCRdb copy is restricted to in-frame clones and leaves out a portion. The sample lists more than 300,000 clones; roughly 91% were seen once. The V and J genes are TRBV28 and TRBJ1-5; 8 bases are a match to TRBD1. The sequence came from a woman aged 25 to 39 who had recovered from COVID-19. Sequenced input: PBMCs or T cells enriched from blood (not recorded which). The CDR3: CASSFFPGRAGTGNQPQHF. The CDR3 DNA reads TGTGCCAGCAGTTTTTTTCCGGGAAGGGCCGGGACAGGAAATCAGCCCCAGCATTTT.